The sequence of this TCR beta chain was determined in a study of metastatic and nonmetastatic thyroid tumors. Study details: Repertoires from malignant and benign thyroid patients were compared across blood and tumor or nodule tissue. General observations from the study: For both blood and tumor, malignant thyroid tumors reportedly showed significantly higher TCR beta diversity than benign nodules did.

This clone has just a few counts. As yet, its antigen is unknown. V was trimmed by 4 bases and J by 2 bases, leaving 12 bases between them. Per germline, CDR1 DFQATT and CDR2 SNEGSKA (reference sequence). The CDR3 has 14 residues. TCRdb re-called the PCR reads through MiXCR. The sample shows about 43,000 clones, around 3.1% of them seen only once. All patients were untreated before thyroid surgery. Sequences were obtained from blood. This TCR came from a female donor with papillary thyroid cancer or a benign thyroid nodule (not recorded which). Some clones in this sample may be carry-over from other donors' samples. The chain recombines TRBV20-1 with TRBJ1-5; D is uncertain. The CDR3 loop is CSAIHSQGNQPQHF. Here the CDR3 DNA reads TGCAGTGCTATCCACAGTCAGGGCAATCAGCCCCAGCATTTT.